This T cell receptor (beta chain) comes out of a study of identical twins. Study results and limitations: Sequences that were out-of-frame, alpha and twin-shared displayed an excess of low generation probability.

On this clonotype: What it recognizes is unknown.

CDR1 SQVTM and CDR2 ANQGSEA come from the germline V gene. There are 15 residues in the CDR3. The V gene lost 7 bases and the J gene lost 6 bases, with 22 bases spanning the gap. TCRdb re-analysed the 5' RACE reads in MiXCR, keeping a single row per CDR3 protein. The sample lists around 490,000 distinct CDR3 sequences, about a fifth occurring once. Everyone who donated was a healthy Caucasian. This sample was shared with a second study, whose subject was yellow fever vaccine responses in identical twins.

The chain couples TRBV29-1 to TRBJ2-1, with D possibly called TRBD1 or TRBD2 (5 bases each). The TCR originated in a woman aged 18-30 years in good health. Material: CD4+ T cells sorted from blood. The CDR3 is CSAPGITGIGNEQFF. The CDR3 coding sequence is TGCAGCGCCCCAGGGATAACGGGGATTGGCAATGAGCAGTTCTTC.